This T cell receptor (beta chain) was sequenced in a study of shared clonotypes between healthy human individuals. The wider study: Per-donor plates numbered three CD4 naive, three CD4 memory, two CD8 naive and one CD8 memory.

Study-level results: A handful of donors had about 5% of their naive CD4 clonotypes in common.

As for this clone: Its antigen is unidentified.

This CDR3 is built from 18 residues. The V end was cut by 2 bases, the J end by 0 bases, with 16 bases between. Per the germline V gene, CDR1 is KGHSH and CDR2 is LQKENI. TCRdb's copy holds only in-frame clones and misses some; the assay was immunoSEQ multiplex PCR. Of some 2.1 million clones in the sample, approximately 95% were seen once. V usage is TRBV18 and J usage is TRBJ2-2; D gene ambiguous. Specimen: naive CD4+ T cells sorted from blood. Subset: CD45RA+ positively selected. This sequence was found in a man aged 18 to 29 in good health. The CDR3, as DNA: TGTGCCAGCTCACCATCCAAGTCCGATAGGGCGAACACCGGGGAGCTGTTTTTT. Protein: CASSPSKSDRANTGELFF. The whole variable domain, filled in from reference TRBV18 and TRBJ2-2, reads NAGVMQNPRHLVRRRGQEARLRCSPMKGHSHVYWYRQLPEEGLKFMVYLQKENIIDESGMPKERFSAEFPKEGPSILRIQQVVRGDSAAYFCASSPSKSDRANTGELFFGEGSRLTVL.